This T cell receptor (beta chain) derives from a study of CD8 T cells in ankylosing spondylitis. Study-wide points: It was reported that disease-linked clones were significantly enriched in matched ankylosing spondylitis synovial fluid. Made up of eight highly homologous variants, a TCR beta motif appeared characteristic of ankylosing spondylitis blood. Certain motif variants had earlier appeared in reactive arthritis synovial fluid and blood.

This clonotype was seen at least ten times. As yet, its antigen is unknown. V trimming: 8 bases; J trimming: 4 bases; junction bases outside the gene matches: 5. Germline V gives CDR1 LGHDT, CDR2 YNNKEL (reference sequence). The CDR3 consists of 14 residues. Quantitative molecular-barcoded 5'-RACE generated the TCR beta libraries. TCRdb reprocessed the 5' RACE reads with MiXCR, giving one entry per CDR3 protein. The repertoire holds some 220,000 distinct CDR3 sequences, with more than 9% as singletons. The source of this sequence is a male donor with ankylosing spondylitis or in good health (not recorded which). This chain uses TRBV3-1 with TRBJ2-3, with 11 bases matching TRBD2. The sequencing input was blood, either unsorted or a sorted T cell fraction (not recorded which). CDR3 sequence reads: CASGPTSGADTQYF. In DNA form, the CDR3 reads TGTGCCAGCGGTCCGACTAGCGGGGCAGATACGCAGTATTTT.